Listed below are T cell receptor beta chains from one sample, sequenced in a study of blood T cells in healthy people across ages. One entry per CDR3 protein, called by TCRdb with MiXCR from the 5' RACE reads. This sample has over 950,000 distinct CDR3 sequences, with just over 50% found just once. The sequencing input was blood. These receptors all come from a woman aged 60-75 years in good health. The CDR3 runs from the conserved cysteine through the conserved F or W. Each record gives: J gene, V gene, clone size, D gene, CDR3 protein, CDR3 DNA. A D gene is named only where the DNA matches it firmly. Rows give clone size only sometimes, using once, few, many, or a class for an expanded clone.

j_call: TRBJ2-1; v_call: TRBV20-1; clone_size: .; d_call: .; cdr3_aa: CSARDSWEYNEQFF; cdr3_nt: TGCAGTGCTAGAGACAGCTGGGAATACAATGAGCAGTTCTTC
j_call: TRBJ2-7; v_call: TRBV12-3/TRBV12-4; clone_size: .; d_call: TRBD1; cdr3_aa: CASSHSTGWYEQYF; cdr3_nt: TGTGCCAGCAGTCACTCGACAGGGTGGTACGAGCAGTACTTC
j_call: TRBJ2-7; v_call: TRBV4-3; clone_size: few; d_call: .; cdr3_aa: CASSQDNNPRYEQYF; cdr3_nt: TGCGCCAGCAGCCAAGATAACAACCCCAGGTACGAGCAGTACTTC
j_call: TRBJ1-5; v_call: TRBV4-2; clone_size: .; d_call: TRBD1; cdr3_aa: CASSQELVLTGSGNQAQHF; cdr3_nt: TGTGCCAGCAGCCAAGAATTAGTTTTGACAGGGTCGGGCAATCAGGCCCAGCATTTT
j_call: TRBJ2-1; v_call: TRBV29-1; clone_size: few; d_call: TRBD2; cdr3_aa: CSVAGTSGRSSYNEQFF; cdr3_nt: TGCAGCGTCGCCGGGACTAGCGGGCGTAGTTCCTACAATGAGCAGTTCTTC
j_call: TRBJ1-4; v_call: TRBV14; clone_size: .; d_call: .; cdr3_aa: CASSLLQGRATNEKLFF; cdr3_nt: TGTGCCAGCAGCCTACTGCAGGGACGTGCAACTAATGAAAAACTGTTTTTT
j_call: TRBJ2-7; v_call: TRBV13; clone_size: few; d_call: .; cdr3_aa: CASSFKTWDGSYEQYF; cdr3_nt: TGTGCCAGCAGCTTCAAGACGTGGGACGGTTCCTACGAGCAGTACTTC
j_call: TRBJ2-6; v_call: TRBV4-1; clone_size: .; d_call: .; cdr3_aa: CASSQEGPGYQSSGANVLTF; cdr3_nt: TGCGCCAGCAGCCAAGAAGGCCCAGGGTACCAGTCCTCTGGGGCCAACGTCCTGACTTTC
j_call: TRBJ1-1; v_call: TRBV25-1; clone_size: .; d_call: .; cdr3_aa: CASSLTWGRGKAFF; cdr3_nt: TGTGCCAGCAGTCTGACTTGGGGACGCGGAAAAGCTTTCTTT
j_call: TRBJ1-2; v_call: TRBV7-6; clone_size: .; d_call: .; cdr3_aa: CASSLEKLGGYTF; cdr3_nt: TGTGCCAGCAGCTTAGAAAAGTTAGGTGGCTACACCTTC
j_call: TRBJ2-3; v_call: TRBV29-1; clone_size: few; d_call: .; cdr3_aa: CSVALVTTDTQYF; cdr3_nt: TGCAGCGTTGCTTTAGTAACGACAGATACGCAGTATTTT
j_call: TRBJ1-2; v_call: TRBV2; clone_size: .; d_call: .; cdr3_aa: CASSDSLRGYTF; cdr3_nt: TGTGCCAGCAGTGACAGCCTTCGAGGCTACACCTTC
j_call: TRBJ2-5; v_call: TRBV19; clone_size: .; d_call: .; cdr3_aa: CASSTRPGETQYF; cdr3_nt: TGTGCCAGTAGTACCCGTCCGGGAGAGACCCAGTACTTC
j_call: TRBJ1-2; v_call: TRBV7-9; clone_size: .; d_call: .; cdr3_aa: CASSVGVTGGYTF; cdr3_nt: TGTGCCAGCAGCGTAGGGGTTACGGGAGGCTACACCTTC
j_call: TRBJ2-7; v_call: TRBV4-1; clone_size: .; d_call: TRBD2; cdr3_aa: CASSQLAGGLGEQYF; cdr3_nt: TGCGCCAGCAGCCAACTAGCGGGAGGGCTGGGCGAGCAGTACTTC
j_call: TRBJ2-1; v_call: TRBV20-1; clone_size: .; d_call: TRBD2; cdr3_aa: CSTIRSGRGNEQFF; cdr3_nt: TGCAGTACGATACGAAGCGGGAGGGGAAATGAGCAGTTCTTC
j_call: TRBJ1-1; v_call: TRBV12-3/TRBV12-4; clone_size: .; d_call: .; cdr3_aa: CASSRTNTEAFF; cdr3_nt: TGTGCCAGCAGTCGCACAAACACTGAAGCTTTCTTT
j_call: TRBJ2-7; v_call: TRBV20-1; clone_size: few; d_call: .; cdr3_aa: CSASSGTVEQYF; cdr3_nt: TGCAGTGCTAGTTCCGGGACGGTCGAGCAGTACTTC
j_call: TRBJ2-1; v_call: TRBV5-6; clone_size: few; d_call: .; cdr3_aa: CASSQWTPIFYNEQFF; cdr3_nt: TGTGCCAGCAGCCAATGGACTCCTATCTTCTACAATGAGCAGTTCTTC
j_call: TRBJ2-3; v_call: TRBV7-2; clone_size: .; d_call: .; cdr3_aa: CASSLPYTTDTQYF; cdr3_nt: TGTGCCAGCAGCTTACCCTACACCACAGATACGCAGTATTTT
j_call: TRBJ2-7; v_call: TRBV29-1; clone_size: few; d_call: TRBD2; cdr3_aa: CSVGTSGMTYEQYF; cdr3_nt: TGCAGCGTTGGGACTAGCGGGATGACCTACGAGCAGTACTTC
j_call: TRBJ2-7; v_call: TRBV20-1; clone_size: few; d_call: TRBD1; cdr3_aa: CSAKPGQGGYEQYF; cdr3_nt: TGCAGTGCAAAACCCGGACAGGGTGGCTACGAGCAGTACTTC
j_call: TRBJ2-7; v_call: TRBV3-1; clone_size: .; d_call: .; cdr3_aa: CASSQVGSGRGIYEQYF; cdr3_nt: TGTGCCAGCAGCCAAGTGGGATCCGGACGGGGCATCTACGAGCAGTACTTC
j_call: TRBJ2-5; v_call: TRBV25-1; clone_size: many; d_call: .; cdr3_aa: CASSEFVPQETQYF; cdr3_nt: TGTGCCAGCAGTGAATTTGTACCTCAAGAGACCCAGTACTTC
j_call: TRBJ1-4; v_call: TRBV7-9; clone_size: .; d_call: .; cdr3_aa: CASSHARDNEKLFF; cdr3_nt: TGTGCCAGCAGCCACGCTCGGGATAATGAAAAACTGTTTTTT
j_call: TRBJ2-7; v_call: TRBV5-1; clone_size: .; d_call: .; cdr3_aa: CASSLGQLSEQYF; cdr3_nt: TGCGCCAGCAGCTTGGGACAGCTAAGCGAGCAGTACTTC
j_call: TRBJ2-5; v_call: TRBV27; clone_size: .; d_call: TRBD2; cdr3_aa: CASSSREGRETQYF; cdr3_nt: TGTGCCAGCAGTTCTAGGGAGGGTCGAGAGACCCAGTACTTC
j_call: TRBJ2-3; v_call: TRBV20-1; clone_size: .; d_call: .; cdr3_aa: CSASLAPNTQYF; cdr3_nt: TGCAGTGCTAGCCTAGCGCCTAATACGCAGTATTTT
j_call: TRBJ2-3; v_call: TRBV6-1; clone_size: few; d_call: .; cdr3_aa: CASSDQFSTDTQYF; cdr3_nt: TGTGCCAGCAGTGACCAATTTAGCACAGATACGCAGTATTTT
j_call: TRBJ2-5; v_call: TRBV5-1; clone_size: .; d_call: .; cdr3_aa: CACSWGGFGETQYF; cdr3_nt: TGCGCCTGCAGCTGGGGCGGGTTCGGAGAGACCCAGTACTTC
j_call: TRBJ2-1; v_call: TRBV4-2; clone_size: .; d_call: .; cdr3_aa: CASSEGTFSYNEQFF; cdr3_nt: TGTGCCAGCAGCGAGGGGACATTCTCCTACAATGAGCAGTTCTTC
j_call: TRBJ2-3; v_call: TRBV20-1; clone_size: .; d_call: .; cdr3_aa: CSARALIGEGGLRTDTQYF; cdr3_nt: TGCAGTGCTAGAGCCTTAATCGGGGAGGGGGGGCTCCGCACAGATACGCAGTATTTT
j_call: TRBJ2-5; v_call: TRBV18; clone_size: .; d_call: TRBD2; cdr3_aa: CASSPLSGMAQETQYF; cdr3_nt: TGTGCCAGCTCACCCTTGAGCGGGATGGCTCAAGAGACCCAGTACTTC
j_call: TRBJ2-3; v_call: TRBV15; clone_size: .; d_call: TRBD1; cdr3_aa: CATSRAKGGAGTDTQYF; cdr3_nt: TGTGCCACCAGCAGAGCCAAAGGGGGCGCGGGCACAGATACGCAGTATTTT
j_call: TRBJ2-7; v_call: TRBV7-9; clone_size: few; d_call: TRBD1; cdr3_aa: CASSFGQAGLDYEQYF; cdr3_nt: TGTGCCAGCAGCTTTGGACAGGCAGGGTTGGACTACGAGCAGTACTTC
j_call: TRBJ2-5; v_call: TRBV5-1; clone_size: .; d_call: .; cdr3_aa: CASSIEGVGETQYF; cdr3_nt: TGCGCCAGCAGCATTGAGGGGGTTGGAGAGACCCAGTACTTC
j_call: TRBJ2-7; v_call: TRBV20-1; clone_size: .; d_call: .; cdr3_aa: CSARTGTGASGEYF; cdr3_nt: TGCAGTGCTAGGACAGGGACTGGAGCTTCGGGGGAGTACTTC
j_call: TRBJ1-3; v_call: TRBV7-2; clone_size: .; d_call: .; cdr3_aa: CASSLVTAVSGNTIYF; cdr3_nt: TGTGCCAGCAGCTTAGTAACAGCCGTTTCTGGAAACACCATATATTTT
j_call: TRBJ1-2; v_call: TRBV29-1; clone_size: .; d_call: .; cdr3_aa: CSVGLYTF; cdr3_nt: TGCAGCGTGGGACTCTACACCTTC
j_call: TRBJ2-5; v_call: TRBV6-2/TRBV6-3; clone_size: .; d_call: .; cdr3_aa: CASSYATRSVGNEQYF; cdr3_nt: TGTGCCAGCAGTTACGCGACTAGGAGCGTCGGCAATGAGCAGTACTTC
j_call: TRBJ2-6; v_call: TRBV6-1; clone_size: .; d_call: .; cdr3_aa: CASRLHSPVSGANVLTF; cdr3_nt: TGTGCCAGCAGACTTCACTCCCCGGTCTCTGGGGCCAACGTCCTGACTTTC
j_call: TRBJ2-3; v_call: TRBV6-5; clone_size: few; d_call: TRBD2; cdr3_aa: CASSSFRLADHTDTQYF; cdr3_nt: TGTGCCAGCAGTTCCTTCCGACTAGCGGACCACACAGATACGCAGTATTTT
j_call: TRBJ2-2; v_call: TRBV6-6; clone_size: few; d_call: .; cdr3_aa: CASDRYRELFF; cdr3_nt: TGTGCCAGCGACAGGTACCGGGAGCTGTTTTTT
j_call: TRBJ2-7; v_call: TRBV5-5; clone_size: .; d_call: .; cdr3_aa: CASSGMEFYEQYF; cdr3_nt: TGTGCCAGCAGCGGGATGGAGTTCTACGAGCAGTACTTC
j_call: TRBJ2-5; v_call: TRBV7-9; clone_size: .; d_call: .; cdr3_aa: CASSRPDGYQETQYF; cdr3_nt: TGTGCCAGCAGTCGTCCCGACGGGTACCAAGAGACCCAGTACTTC
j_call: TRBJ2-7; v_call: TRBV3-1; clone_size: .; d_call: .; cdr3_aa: CASSSQIGRYEQYF; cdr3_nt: TGTGCCAGCAGCTCACAGATCGGTCGCTACGAGCAGTACTTC
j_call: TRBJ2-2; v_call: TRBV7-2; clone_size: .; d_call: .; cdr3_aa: CASSRLEPSVGGELFF; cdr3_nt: TGTGCCAGCAGCCGCTTGGAGCCTAGCGTTGGCGGGGAGCTGTTTTTT
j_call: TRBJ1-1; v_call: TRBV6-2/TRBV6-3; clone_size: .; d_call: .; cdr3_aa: CASSAPLTGTEAFF; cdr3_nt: TGTGCCAGCAGTGCACCTTTAACGGGAACTGAAGCTTTCTTT
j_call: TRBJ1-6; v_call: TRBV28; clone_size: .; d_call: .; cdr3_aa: CASSLGVYSPLHF; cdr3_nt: TGTGCCAGCAGTTTAGGGGTTTATTCACCCCTCCACTTT
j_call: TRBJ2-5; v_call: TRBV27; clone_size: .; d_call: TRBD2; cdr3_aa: CASSLLVKRGRSYEQYF; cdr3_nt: TGTGCCAGCAGTTTATTGGTTAAGCGGGGGAGGTCCTATGAGCAGTACTTC
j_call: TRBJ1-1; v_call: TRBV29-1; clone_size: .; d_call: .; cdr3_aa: CSVVIPKKTEAFF; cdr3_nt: TGCAGCGTTGTAATCCCTAAAAAGACTGAAGCTTTCTTT
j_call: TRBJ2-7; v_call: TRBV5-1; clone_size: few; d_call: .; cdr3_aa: CASSLEAHTTYEQYF; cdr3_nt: TGCGCCAGCAGCTTGGAAGCGCACACGACCTACGAGCAGTACTTC
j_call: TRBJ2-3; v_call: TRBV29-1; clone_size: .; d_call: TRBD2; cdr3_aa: CSVILAGRDTQYF; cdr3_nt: TGCAGCGTTATTCTAGCGGGAAGAGATACGCAGTATTTT
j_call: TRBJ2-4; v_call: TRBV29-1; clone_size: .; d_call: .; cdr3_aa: CSVDGSGAKNIQYF; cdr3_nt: TGCAGCGTTGACGGCAGCGGAGCCAAAAACATTCAGTACTTC
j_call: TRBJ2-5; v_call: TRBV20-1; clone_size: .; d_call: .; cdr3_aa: CSAGRGGDPLGTQYF; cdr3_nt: TGCAGTGCTGGACGAGGAGGCGATCCGCTGGGGACCCAGTACTTC
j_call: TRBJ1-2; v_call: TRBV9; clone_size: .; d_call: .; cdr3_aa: CASSGRDRWGHGYTF; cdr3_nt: TGTGCCAGCAGCGGCCGAGACAGGTGGGGTCATGGCTACACCTTC
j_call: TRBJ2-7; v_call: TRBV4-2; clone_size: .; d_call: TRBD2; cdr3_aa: CASSAWGGYEQYF; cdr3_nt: TGTGCCAGCAGCGCCTGGGGAGGGTACGAGCAGTACTTC
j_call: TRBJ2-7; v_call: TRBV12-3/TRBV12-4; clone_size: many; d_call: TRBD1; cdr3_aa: CASSVGQLYEQYF; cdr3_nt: TGTGCCAGCAGCGTGGGACAGCTCTACGAGCAGTACTTC
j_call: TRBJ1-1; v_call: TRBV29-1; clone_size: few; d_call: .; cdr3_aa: CSAGRGGHRNTEAFF; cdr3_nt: TGCAGCGCTGGGAGGGGGGGACACAGAAACACTGAAGCTTTCTTT
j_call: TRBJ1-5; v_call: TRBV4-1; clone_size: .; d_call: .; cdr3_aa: CASSPGVGVYQPQHF; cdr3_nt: TGCGCCAGCAGCCCGGGTGTGGGGGTTTATCAGCCCCAGCATTTT